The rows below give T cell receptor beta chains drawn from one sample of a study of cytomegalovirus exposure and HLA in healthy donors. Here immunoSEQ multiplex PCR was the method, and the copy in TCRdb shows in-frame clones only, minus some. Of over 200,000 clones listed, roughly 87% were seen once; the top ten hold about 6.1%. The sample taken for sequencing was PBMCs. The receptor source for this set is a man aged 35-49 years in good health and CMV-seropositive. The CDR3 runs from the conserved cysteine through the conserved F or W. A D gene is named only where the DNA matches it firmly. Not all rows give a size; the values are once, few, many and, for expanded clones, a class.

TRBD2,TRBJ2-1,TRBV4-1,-,CASSQLGGLAGVAEQFF,TGCGCCAGCAGCCAGTTAGGGGGACTAGCGGGAGTTGCTGAGCAGTTCTTC
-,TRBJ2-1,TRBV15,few,CATSTGYNEQFF,TGTGCCACCAGCACGGGCTACAATGAGCAGTTCTTC
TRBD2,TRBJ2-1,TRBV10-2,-,CASRTSGSYNEQFF,TGCGCCAGTAGAACTAGCGGGAGCTACAATGAGCAGTTCTTC
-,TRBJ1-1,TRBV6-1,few,CASSGGVTFEAFF,TGTGCCAGCAGTGGCGGAGTTACCTTTGAAGCTTTCTTT
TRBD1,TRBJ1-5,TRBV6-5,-,CASNKDREGNQPQHF,TGTGCCAGCAATAAGGACAGGGAGGGCAATCAGCCCCAGCATTTT
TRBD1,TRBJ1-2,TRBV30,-,CAWSETGGWYGYPF,TGTGCCTGGAGCGAGACAGGGGGTTGGTATGGCTACCCCTTC
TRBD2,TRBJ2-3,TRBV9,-,CASSSSGRASRPTDTQYF,TGTGCCAGCAGCTCTAGCGGGAGGGCCTCGAGGCCTACAGATACGCAGTATTTT
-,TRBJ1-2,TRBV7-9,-,CASSLGGGDGYTF,TGTGCCAGCAGCTTAGGGGGGGGCGACGGCTACACCTTC
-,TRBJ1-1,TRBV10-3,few,CAISSGTQNTEAFF,TGTGCCATCAGCTCCGGGACACAGAACACTGAAGCTTTCTTT
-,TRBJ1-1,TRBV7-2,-,CASSQTGITEAFF,TGTGCCAGCAGCCAAACGGGGATCACTGAAGCTTTCTTT
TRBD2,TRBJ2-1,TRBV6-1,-,CASSETSGDDNEQFF,TGTGCCAGCAGTGAGACTAGCGGGGACGACAATGAGCAGTTCTTC
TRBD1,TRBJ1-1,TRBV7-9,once,CASSPGQHTEAFF,TGTGCCAGCAGTCCGGGACAGCACACTGAAGCTTTCTTT
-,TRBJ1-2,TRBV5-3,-,CARSLITGWPF,TGTGCCAGAAGCTTGATTACAGGGTGGCCCTTC
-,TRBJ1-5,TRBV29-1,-,CSVRGHSNQPQHF,TGCAGCGTCCGGGGTCATAGCAATCAGCCCCAGCATTTT
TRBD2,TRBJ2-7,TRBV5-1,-,CASSPSTSGSFSYEQYF,TGCGCCAGCAGCCCCTCTACTAGCGGGAGTTTCTCCTACGAGCAGTACTTC
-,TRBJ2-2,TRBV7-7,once,CASSLGEAGELFF,TGTGCTAGCAGCTTAGGGGAGGCCGGGGAGCTGTTTTTT
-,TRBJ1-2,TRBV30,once,CAWGGQSGGYTF,TGTGCCTGGGGAGGCCAAAGCGGAGGCTACACCTTC
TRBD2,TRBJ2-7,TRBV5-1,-,CASSPETSGSYEQYF,TGCGCCAGCAGCCCAGAGACTAGCGGGAGTTACGAGCAGTACTTC
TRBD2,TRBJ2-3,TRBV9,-,CASSDMKRGGSGDTQYF,TGTGCCAGCAGCGACATGAAGCGGGGGGGATCAGGGGATACGCAGTATTTT
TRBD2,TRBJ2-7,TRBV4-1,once,CASSLSWGGTYEQYF,TGCGCCAGCAGCCTCAGTTGGGGGGGGACCTACGAGCAGTACTTC
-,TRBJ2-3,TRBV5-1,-,CASRDLESTDTQYF,TGCGCCAGCAGGGACTTAGAAAGCACAGATACGCAGTATTTT
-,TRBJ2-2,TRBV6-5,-,CASSLSRYTGELFF,TGTGCCAGCAGCCTTTCCCGGTACACCGGGGAGCTGTTTTTT
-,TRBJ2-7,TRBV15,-,CATSRVGGAEDSHEQYF,TGTGCCACCAGCAGAGTAGGTGGAGCAGAGGACTCCCACGAGCAGTACTTC
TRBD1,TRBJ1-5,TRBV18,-,CASSLLDRDSNQPQHF,TGTGCCAGCTCACTACTCGACAGGGATAGCAATCAGCCCCAGCATTTT
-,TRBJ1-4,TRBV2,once,CASSPVEKLFF,TGTGCCAGCAGCCCGGTGGAGAAACTGTTTTTT
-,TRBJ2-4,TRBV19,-,CASSINKGGPNIQYF,TGTGCCAGTAGTATCAATAAGGGGGGGCCAAACATTCAGTACTTC
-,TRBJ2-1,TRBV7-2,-,CASSRTVNNEQFF,TGTGCCAGCAGCCGGACTGTAAACAATGAGCAGTTCTTC
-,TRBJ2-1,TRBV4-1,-,CASSPDADEQFF,TGCGCCAGCAGCCCTGACGCGGATGAGCAGTTCTTC
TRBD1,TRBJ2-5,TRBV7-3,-,CASSEGQGWETQYF,TGTGCCAGCTCCGAGGGACAGGGGTGGGAGACCCAGTACTTC
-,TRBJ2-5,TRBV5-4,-,CASSLGQGETQYF,TGTGCCAGCAGCTTAGGGCAGGGAGAGACCCAGTACTTC
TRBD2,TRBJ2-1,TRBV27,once,CASSYRDLAGRPYNEQFF,TGTGCCAGCAGTTACCGGGACTTAGCGGGAAGACCGTACAATGAGCAGTTCTTC
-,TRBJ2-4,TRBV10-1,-,CASSESEGAGKNIQYF,TGCGCCAGCAGTGAGTCGGAAGGGGCTGGAAAAAACATTCAGTACTTC
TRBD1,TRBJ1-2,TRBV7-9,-,CASSNPGGRDYGYTF,TGTGCCAGCAGCAACCCAGGGGGCCGGGACTATGGCTACACCTTC
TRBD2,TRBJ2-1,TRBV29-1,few,CSSRPLAGGKGEQFF,TGCAGCTCACGGCCCTTAGCGGGGGGCAAGGGTGAGCAGTTCTTC
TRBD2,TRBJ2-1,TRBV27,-,CASSLRNGRVFGTSYNEQFF,TGTGCCAGCAGTTTGAGAAACGGGCGGGTCTTCGGGACTAGCTACAATGAGCAGTTCTTC
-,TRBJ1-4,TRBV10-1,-,CASSESSPKEKLFF,TGCGCCAGCAGTGAGTCCAGTCCCAAGGAAAAACTGTTTTTT
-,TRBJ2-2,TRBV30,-,CAWSVLAPGELFF,TGTGCCTGGAGTGTACTCGCGCCCGGGGAGCTGTTTTTT
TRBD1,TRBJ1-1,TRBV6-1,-,CASRDREGGNTEAFF,TGTGCCAGCAGGGACAGGGAGGGCGGCAACACTGAAGCTTTCTTT
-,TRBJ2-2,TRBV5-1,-,CASKPSETGELFF,TGCGCCAGCAAACCGTCGGAGACCGGGGAGCTGTTTTTT
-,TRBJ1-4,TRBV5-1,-,CASSLSPGWEKLFF,TGCGCCAGCAGCTTGTCCCCAGGGTGGGAAAAACTGTTTTTT
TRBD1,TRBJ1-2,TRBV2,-,CASSYRGLSHGYTF,TGTGCCAGCAGTTACAGGGGGCTTTCTCATGGCTACACCTTC
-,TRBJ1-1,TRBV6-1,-,CASSENGQGNTEAFF,TGTGCCAGCAGTGAAAACGGGCAGGGTAACACTGAAGCTTTCTTT
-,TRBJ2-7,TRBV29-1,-,CSVEGVEDEQYF,TGCAGCGTTGAAGGGGTGGAGGACGAGCAGTACTTC
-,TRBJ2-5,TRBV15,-,CATSVQGDQETQYF,TGTGCCACCAGCGTACAGGGAGACCAAGAGACCCAGTACTTC
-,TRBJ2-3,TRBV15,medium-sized,CATSREAGGTDTQYF,TGTGCCACCAGCAGAGAGGCAGGCGGGACAGATACGCAGTATTTT
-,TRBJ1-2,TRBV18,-,CASSPAGATSNYGYTF,TGTGCCAGCTCACCAGCAGGGGCCACCTCTAACTATGGCTACACCTTC
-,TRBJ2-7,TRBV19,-,CASNPGPAYEQYF,TGTGCCAGTAATCCAGGGCCCGCCTACGAGCAGTACTTC
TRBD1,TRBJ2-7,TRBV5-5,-,CASSNKSGTGSYEQYF,TGTGCCAGCAGCAATAAATCCGGGACAGGGTCCTACGAGCAGTACTTC
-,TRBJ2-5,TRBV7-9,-,CASSLTGTGETQYF,TGTGCCAGCAGCTTAACCGGGACTGGTGAGACCCAGTACTTC
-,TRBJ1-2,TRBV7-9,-,CASSPAGDHYGYTF,TGTGCCAGCAGCCCTGCGGGGGACCACTATGGCTACACCTTC
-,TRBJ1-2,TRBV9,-,CASSADSRYGYTF,TGTGCCAGCAGCGCAGACAGTCGCTATGGCTACACCTTC
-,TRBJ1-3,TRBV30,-,CAWSRGGSGNTIYF,TGTGCCTGGAGTCGAGGAGGGTCTGGAAACACCATATATTTT
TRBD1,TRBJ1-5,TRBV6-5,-,CASSEGQNSNQPQHF,TGTGCCAGCAGCGAGGGACAGAATAGCAATCAGCCCCAGCATTTT
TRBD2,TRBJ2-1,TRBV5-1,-,CASSPGLAGGRSYNEQFF,TGCGCCAGCAGCCCCGGACTAGCGGGAGGCCGCTCCTACAATGAGCAGTTCTTC
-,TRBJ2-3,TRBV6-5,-,CASSYQTGNTQYF,TGTGCCAGCAGCTACCAAACAGGGAATACGCAGTATTTT
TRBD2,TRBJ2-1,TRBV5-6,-,CASSFGGVSYNEQFF,TGTGCCAGCAGCTTTGGGGGGGTCTCCTACAATGAGCAGTTCTTC